The present T cell receptor beta chain was sequenced within a study of spatial heterogeneity in lung cancer. Study conclusions and caveats: The study found that expanded intratumoral alpha and beta TCR counts tracked tumor mutation counts.

Of note for this clonotype: Its specificity is unknown. Compared with germline, one end of the junction differs, possibly owing to a read error.

Per the germline V gene, CDR1 is SSHAT and CDR2 is FNYEAQ (reference sequence). The length of the CDR3 is 16 residues. Time point indicated: sample taken at primary tumor resection. Each CDR3 protein is one row after TCRdb ran MiXCR on the 5' RACE reads. The table has more than 8,000 distinct CDR3 sequences, about 10% seen once; the top ten hold around 13%. The specimen was lung tumor tissue, collected at surgery. The chain uses TRBV7-7 and TRBJ2-5, with 8 bases lining up with TRBD2. This sequence was found in a female donor with early-stage non-small cell lung cancer. The CDR3 region has the DNA TGTGCTAGCAGCCCACGTGCCGGGGGGGGCCAAGAGACCCAGTACTTC. Its protein is CASSPRAGGGQETQYF.